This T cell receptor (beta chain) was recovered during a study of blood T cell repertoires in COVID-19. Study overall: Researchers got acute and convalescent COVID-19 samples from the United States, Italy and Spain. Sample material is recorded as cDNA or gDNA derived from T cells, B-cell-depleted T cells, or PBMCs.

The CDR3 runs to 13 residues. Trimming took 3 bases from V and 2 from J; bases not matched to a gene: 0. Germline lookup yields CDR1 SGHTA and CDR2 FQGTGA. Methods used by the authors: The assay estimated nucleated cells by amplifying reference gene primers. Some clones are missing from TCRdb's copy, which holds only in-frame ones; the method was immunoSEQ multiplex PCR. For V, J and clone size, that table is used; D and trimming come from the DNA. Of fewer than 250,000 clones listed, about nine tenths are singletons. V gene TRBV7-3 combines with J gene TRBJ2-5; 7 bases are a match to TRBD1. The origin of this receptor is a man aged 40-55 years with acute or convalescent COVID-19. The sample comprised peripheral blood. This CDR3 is CASSLGQQETQYF. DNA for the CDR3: TGTGCCAGCAGCTTGGGACAGCAAGAGACCCAGTACTTC.